This T cell receptor beta chain originates from a study of T cell responses to AZD1222 COVID-19 vaccine. Concerning this clone itself: Its antigen is still unknown.

From germline, CDR1 is MGHRA and CDR2 YSYEKL. Between the trimmed V and J ends, which lost 1 base and 3 bases, there was a span of 6 bases. The CDR3 is 13 residues long. Combined were second doses at about 4 or about 12 weeks. Clones were sequenced by immunoSEQ multiplex PCR, and TCRdb holds only the in-frame ones, with some missing. Here the sample spans 180,000 or so clones, about 90% being singletons. Overall study findings and caveats: Repertoire sampling occurred only after the peak T cell response.

This material consisted of peripheral blood, taken 28 days after the second AZD1222 dose. The clonotype originates from an adult who received the AZD1222 COVID-19 vaccine. The chain recombines TRBV4-1 with TRBJ2-5; D is perhaps TRBD1 (5 bases). In DNA form, the CDR3 reads TGCGCCAGCAGCCAAGCCAGGGAAGAGACCCAGTACTTC. This gives the protein CASSQAREETQYF.